The present T cell receptor beta chain was sequenced within a study of blood T cells in healthy people across ages. As for the study in general: Capture by template switching was about one barcoded beta molecule per two T cells.

The authors ran a second PCR of roughly 6 to 12 cycles using a sample-barcoded 5' primer and a J-beta primer mix. Each TCR beta cDNA got a 12-nucleotide random molecular identifier. TCRdb fed the 5' RACE reads into MiXCR, producing one record per CDR3 protein. The sample has hundreds of thousands of distinct CDR3 sequences, around 50% seen once. This clonotype was observed a few times. The antigen is unknown. Every sample gave at least 5.5 micrograms of total RNA when it was extracted. Study conclusions and caveats: Naive CD4+ cells and diversity were both higher in long-lived donors than in aged donors.

Germline values: CDR1 MNHEY, CDR2 SMNVEV (reference sequence). Unmatched junction bases numbered 10, after V lost 7 bases and J lost 0 bases. This CDR3 spans 18 amino acids. This chain links TRBV27 with TRBJ2-1; 12 positions match TRBD2. The specimen was blood. This clonotype was obtained from a man in his forties in good health. The CDR3 DNA is TGTGCCAGCACCTACATCGGACTAGCGGGGATCTCCTACAATGAGCAGTTCTTC. Translating it yields CASTYIGLAGISYNEQFF.